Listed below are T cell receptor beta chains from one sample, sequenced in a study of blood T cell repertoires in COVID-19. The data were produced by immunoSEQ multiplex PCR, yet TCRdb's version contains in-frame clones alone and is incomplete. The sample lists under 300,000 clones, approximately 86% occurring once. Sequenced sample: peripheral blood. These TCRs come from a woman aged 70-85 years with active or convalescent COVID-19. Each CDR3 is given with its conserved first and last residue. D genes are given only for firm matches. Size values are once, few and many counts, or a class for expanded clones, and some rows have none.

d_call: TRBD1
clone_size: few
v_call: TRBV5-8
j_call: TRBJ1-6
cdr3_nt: TGTGCCAGCAGCTTGGCCGGGACAGGCGATTCACCCCTCCACTTT
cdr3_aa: CASSLAGTGDSPLHF

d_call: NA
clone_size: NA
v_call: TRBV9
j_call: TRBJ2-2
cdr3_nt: TGTGCCAGCAGCGTAGTTGGCCCCGGGGAGCTGTTTTTT
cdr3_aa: CASSVVGPGELFF

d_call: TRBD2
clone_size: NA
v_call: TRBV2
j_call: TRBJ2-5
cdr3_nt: TGTGCCAGCAGGGGGACTACCCAAGAGACCCAGTACTTC
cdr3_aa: CASRGTTQETQYF

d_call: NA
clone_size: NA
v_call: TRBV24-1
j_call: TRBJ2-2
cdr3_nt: TGTGCCACCAGTGACCCCGGACAGCGCACCGGGGAGCTGTTTTTT
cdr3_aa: CATSDPGQRTGELFF

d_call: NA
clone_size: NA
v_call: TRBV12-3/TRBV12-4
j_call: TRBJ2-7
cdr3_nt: TGTGCCAGCAGTTTAGTGAGTCGGGAGCAGTACTTC
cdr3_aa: CASSLVSREQYF

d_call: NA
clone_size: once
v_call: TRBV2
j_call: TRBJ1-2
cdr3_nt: TGTGCCAGCACCGATTCCCGGCCCACAGGGGGCTACACCTTC
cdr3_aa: CASTDSRPTGGYTF

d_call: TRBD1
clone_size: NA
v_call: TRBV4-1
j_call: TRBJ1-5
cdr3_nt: TGCGCCAGCAGCCAAGGGACAGGGGGCCAGCCCCAGCATTTT
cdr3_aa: CASSQGTGGQPQHF

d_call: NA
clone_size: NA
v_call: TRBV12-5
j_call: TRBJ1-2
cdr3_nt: TGTGCTAGTGGTTTGTCGGCGGGAGCTTATGGCTACACCTTC
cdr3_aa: CASGLSAGAYGYTF

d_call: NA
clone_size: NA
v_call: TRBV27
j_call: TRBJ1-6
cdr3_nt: TGTGCCAGCAGCGGTGCACAGGGTTATAATTCACCCCTCCACTTT
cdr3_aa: CASSGAQGYNSPLHF

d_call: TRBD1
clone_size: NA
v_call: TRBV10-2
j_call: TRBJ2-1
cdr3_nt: TGCGCCAGCAGTCCCGGGACAGGGAGCGACAATGAGCAGTTCTTC
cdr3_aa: CASSPGTGSDNEQFF

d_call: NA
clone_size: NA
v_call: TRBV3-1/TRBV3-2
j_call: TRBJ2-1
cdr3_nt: TGTGCCAGCAGCCAGGTAGGGGTGCATGAGCAGTTCTTC
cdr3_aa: CASSQVGVHEQFF

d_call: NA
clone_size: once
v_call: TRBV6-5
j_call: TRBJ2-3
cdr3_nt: TGTGCCAGCAGCATGGGACTGGTCACAGATACGCAGTATTTT
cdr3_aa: CASSMGLVTDTQYF

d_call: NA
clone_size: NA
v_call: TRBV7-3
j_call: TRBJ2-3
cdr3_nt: TGTGCCAGCAGCTTCCTTCCGACAGCCTCCACCACAGATACGCAGTATTTT
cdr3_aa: CASSFLPTASTTDTQYF

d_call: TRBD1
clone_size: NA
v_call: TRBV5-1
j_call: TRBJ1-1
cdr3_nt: TGCGCCAGCAGCTTCTCGGACAGGGTGAACACTGAAGCTTTCTTT
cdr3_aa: CASSFSDRVNTEAFF

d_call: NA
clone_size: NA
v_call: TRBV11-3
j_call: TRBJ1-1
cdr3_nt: TGTGCCAGCAGCGGTACGCTAAACACTGAAGCTTTCTTT
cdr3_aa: CASSGTLNTEAFF

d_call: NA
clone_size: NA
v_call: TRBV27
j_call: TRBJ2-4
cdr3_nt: TGTGCCAGCAGTACCTACTTGGGCCCCTTAGCCAAAAACATTCAGTACTTC
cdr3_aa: CASSTYLGPLAKNIQYF

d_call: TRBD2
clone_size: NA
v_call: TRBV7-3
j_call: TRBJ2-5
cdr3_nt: TGTGCCAGCAGCTATTCGGGACTAACCCAAGAGACCCAGTACTTC
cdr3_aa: CASSYSGLTQETQYF

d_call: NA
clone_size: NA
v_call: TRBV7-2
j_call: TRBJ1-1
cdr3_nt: TGTGCCAGCAGCTTAGAGGGGGAGGGGGACACTGAAGCTTTCTTT
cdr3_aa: CASSLEGEGDTEAFF

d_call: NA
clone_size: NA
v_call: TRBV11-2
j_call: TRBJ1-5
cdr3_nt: TGTGCCAGCAGGGGTACAGGGATGGAGCCCCAGCATTTT
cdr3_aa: CASRGTGMEPQHF

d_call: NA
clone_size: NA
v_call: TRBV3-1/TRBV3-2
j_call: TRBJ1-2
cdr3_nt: TGTGCCAGCAGCCAGGTGCCCCGAGCAGGCTACACCTTC
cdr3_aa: CASSQVPRAGYTF

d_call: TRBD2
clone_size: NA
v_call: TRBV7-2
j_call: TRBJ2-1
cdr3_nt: TGTGCCAGCAGCTTTGGGAGCGGGGCGGGAGGGAATGAGCAGTTCTTC
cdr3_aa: CASSFGSGAGGNEQFF

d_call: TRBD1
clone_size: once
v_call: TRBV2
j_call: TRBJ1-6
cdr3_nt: TGTGCCAGCAGTGCCGGGAAGGGGGCAACTTCACCCCTCCACTTT
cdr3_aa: CASSAGKGATSPLHF

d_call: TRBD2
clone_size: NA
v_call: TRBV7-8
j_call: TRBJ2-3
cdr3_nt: TGTGCCAGCAGCCCTTTAGGGAGGGAAGATACGCAGTATTTT
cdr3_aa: CASSPLGREDTQYF

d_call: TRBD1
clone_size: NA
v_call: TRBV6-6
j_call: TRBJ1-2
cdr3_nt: TGTGCCAGCAGTGCCACAGGGGGCGAGGGCTACACCTTC
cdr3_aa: CASSATGGEGYTF

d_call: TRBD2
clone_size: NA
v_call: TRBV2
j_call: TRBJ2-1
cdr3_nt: TGTGCCAGCACCCTAGCGGGGGGGCTCGAGCAGTTCTTC
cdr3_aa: CASTLAGGLEQFF

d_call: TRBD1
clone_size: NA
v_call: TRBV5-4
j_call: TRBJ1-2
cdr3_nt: TGTGCCAGCAGCCCTATACAGGGGGCCGGCTACACCTTC
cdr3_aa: CASSPIQGAGYTF

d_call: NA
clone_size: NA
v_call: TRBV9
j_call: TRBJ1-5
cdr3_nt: TGTGCCAGCAGCGTAGCTACAGGGAGCTGGCCCCAGCATTTT
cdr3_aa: CASSVATGSWPQHF

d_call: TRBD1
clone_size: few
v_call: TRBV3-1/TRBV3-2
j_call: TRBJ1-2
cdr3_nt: TGTGCCAGCAGCCCAAGACAGGGAGAAGGCGGCTACACCTTC
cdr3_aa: CASSPRQGEGGYTF

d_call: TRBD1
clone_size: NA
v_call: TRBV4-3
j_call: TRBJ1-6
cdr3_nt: TGCGCCAGCAGCCAAGATGGACAGGGGAATTCACCCCTCCACTTT
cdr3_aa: CASSQDGQGNSPLHF

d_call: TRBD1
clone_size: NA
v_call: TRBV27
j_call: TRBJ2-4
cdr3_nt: TGTGCCAGCAGTGAGACAAAGGGACAGGGATACATTCAGTACTTC
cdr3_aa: CASSETKGQGYIQYF

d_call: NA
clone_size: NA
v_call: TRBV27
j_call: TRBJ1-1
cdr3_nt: TGTGCCAGCACAGGGGCTTTCTTT
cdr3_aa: CASTGAFF

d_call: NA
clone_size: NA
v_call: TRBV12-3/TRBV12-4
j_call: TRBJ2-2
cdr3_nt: TGTGCCAGCAGTTTGTTGCGGGCCGGGGAGCTGTTTTTT
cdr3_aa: CASSLLRAGELFF

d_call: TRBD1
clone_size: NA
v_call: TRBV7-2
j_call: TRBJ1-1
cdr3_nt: TGTGCCAGCAGCCAGGGACAGGGGGCTTTCTTT
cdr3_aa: CASSQGQGAFF

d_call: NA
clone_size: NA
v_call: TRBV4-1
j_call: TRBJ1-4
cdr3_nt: TGCGCCAGCAGCCAAGATTCTGGGAAAGGGGGGGAGAAACTGTTTTTT
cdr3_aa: CASSQDSGKGGEKLFF

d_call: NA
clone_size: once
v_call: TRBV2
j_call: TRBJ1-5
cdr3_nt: TGTGCCAGCAGTGGCCCGGGACACGGTAAGGCCCAGCATTTT
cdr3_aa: CASSGPGHGKAQHF

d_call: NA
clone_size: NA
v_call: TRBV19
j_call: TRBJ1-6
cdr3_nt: TGTGCCAGTACAGCAGGGACCTATAATTCACCCCTCCACTTT
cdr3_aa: CASTAGTYNSPLHF

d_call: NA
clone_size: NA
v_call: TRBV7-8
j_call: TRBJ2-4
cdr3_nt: TGTGCCAGCAGTCCCCCGAGTAACATTCAGTACTTC
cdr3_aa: CASSPPSNIQYF

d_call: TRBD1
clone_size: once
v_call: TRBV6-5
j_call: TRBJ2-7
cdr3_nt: TGTGCCAGCAGTCCCCCCGACAGGGGAGGAGGCGAGCAGTACTTC
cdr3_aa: CASSPPDRGGGEQYF

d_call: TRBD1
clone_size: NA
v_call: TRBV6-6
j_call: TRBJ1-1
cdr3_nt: TGTGCCAGCAGTCCCCTTCGGACAGGGGGCTGGTGGGGCACTGAAGCTTTCTTT
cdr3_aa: CASSPLRTGGWWGTEAFF

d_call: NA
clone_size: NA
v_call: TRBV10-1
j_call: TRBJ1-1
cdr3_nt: TGCGCCAGCTCTCCCAAGAGAGGAGGTTCTGAAGCTTTCTTT
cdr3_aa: CASSPKRGGSEAFF

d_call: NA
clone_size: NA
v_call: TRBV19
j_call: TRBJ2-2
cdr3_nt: TGTGCCAGTAGTCGCCAGGCGGGCGAGCTGTTTTTT
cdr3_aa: CASSRQAGELFF

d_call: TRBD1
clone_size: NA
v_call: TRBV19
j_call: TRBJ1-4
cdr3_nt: TGTGCCAGTAGTACGACAGGGAATGAAAAACTGTTTTTT
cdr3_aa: CASSTTGNEKLFF

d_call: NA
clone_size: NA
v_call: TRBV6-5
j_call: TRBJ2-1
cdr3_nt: TGTGCCAGCAGAAGCTCCGGGACAAGGCAGTTCTTC
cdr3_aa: CASRSSGTRQFF

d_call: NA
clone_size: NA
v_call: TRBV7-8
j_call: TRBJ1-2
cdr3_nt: TGTGCCAGCAGCTTAGATTCGGGAGGCGCCTATGGCTACACCTTC
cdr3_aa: CASSLDSGGAYGYTF

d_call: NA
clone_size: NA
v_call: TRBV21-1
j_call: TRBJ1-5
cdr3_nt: TGTGCCAGCAGCATAGAGGACAGGGCGGGGGATCAGCCCCAGCATTTT
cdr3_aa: CASSIEDRAGDQPQHF

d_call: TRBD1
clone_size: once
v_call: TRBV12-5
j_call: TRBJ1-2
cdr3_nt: TGTGCTAGTGGTTTGGTTGTGATAGGTCAGGGGGTTAATGGCTACACCTTC
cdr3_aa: CASGLVVIGQGVNGYTF

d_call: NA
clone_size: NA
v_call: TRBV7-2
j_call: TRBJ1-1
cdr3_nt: TGTGCCAGCAGCGAACAGGGGAACACTGAAGCTTTCTTT
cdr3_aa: CASSEQGNTEAFF

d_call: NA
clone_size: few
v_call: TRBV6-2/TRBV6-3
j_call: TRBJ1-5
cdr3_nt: TGTGCCAGCAGTTCCTTAAATCAGCCCCAGCATTTT
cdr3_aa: CASSSLNQPQHF

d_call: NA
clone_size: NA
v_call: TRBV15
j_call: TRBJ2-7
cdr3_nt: TGTGCCACCAGCGTATCCGGGATGCAATACGAGCAGTACTTC
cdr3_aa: CATSVSGMQYEQYF

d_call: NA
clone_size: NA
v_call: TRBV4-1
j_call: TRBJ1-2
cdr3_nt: TGCGCCAGCAGCCCAGGCGGGGCCTATGGCTACACCTTC
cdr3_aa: CASSPGGAYGYTF

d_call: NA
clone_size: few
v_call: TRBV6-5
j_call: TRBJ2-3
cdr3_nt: TGTGCCAGCAGTTACTGGGCTAGCGGCACAGATACGCAGTATTTT
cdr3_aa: CASSYWASGTDTQYF

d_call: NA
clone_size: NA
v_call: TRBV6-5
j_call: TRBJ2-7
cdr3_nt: TGTGCCAGCAGTTACTCCCCGGAGTGGGGGGACGAGCAGTACTTC
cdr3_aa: CASSYSPEWGDEQYF

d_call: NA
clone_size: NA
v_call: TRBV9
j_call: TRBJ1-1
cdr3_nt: TGTGCCAGCAGCGTAGCAGGGGAGAACACTGAAGCTTTCTTT
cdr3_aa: CASSVAGENTEAFF